What follows are 12 T cell receptor beta chains derived from one specimen sequenced in a study of T cell responses to AZD1222 COVID-19 vaccine (dated by TCRdb to about 2021). In the paper's terms, the time point label means: baseline before first vaccination. Libraries were prepared through the immunoSEQ multiplex PCR assay. What TCRdb holds here is the immuneACCESS table cut down to in-frame rearrangements. Part of the clones is not present; checked against another copy, under half of the missing clones reflect an unresolved V gene, and the others are unexplained. The sample table shows fewer than 150,000 clones, and 90% to 95% are seen once. About 5% of the sample lies in the top ten. Sequences were derived from peripheral blood, sampled on day 0 of AZD1222 vaccination. Receptor source: an adult in good health.

The chain is built from TRBV15 and TRBJ1-2; D is perhaps TRBD1 (6 bases). The V end lost 4 bases, the J end lost 5 bases, and 14 bases lay between the germline ends. The CDR3 totals 14 residues. Germline CDR1 is LNHNV and CDR2 is YYDKDF (reference sequence). CDR3 loop: CATSTNRGQYGYTF. CDR3 nucleotides: TGTGCCACCAGCACCAACCGGGGGCAGTATGGCTACACCTTC.

The J gene is TRBJ2-1, the V gene TRBV24-1, with D perhaps TRBD1 (6 bases). The CDR3 consists of 15 residues. Looked up from germline, CDR1 is KGHDR and CDR2 is SFDVKD. V lost 4 bases and J lost 6, with 15 bases in between. CDR3 amino acids: CATSDSVGAPNEQFF. The CDR3, as DNA: TGTGCCACCAGTGACTCCGTGGGGGCTCCCAATGAGCAGTTCTTC.

The rearrangement uses TRBV9 and TRBJ2-2; D is perhaps TRBD1 or TRBD2 (5 bases each). The CDR3 spans 16 residues. V was shortened by 4 bases and J by 2 bases, with 15 bases between the two germline ends. The germline gives CDR1 SGDLS, CDR2 YYNGEE. The CDR3 sequence is CASSISGTLNTGELFF. CDR3 nucleotide sequence: TGTGCCAGCAGCATCTCAGGGACCTTAAACACCGGGGAGCTGTTTTTT.

The CDR3 loop reads CASSPQGWGGNQPQHF. CDR3 nucleotide sequence: TGTGCCAGCAGCCCTCAGGGCTGGGGGGGCAATCAGCCCCAGCATTTT. This chain uses TRBV3-1 (or the pseudogene TRBV3-2) with TRBJ1-5; D might be TRBD1 (5 bases). The CDR3 is 16 residues long. The germline V and J ends were trimmed by 4 bases and 2 bases, with 15 bases remaining between them. Per the germline V gene, CDR1 is LGHDT and CDR2 is YNNKEL (reference sequence).

The chain uses TRBV5-1 and TRBJ2-1; D is perhaps TRBD1 or TRBD2 (5 bases each). The CDR3 sequence is 13 residues long. CDR1 SGHRS and CDR2 YFSETQ come from the germline V gene. Trimming shortened V by 0 bases and J by 9 bases, and 10 bases separated the two germline ends. This CDR3 reads CASSLGRGSEQFF. The CDR3 coding sequence is TGCGCCAGCAGCTTGGGACGGGGCAGTGAGCAGTTCTTC.

The genes are TRBV2 and TRBJ1-6, with D unclear. The germline gives CDR1 SNHLY, CDR2 FYNNEI. This CDR3 is 15 amino acids long. The V end lost 4 bases, the J end lost 2 bases, and 9 bases lay between the germline ends. The CDR3 region has the DNA TGTGCCAGCAGTGTGGGGTGGACCTATAATTCACCCCTCCACTTT. As protein: CASSVGWTYNSPLHF.

CDR3: CASSWGGPGENNYGYTF. The CDR3 DNA is TGTGCCAGCAGTTGGGGGGGGCCAGGCGAAAATAACTATGGCTACACCTTC. This chain joins TRBV27 and TRBJ1-2; TRBD1 might be the D (6 bases). V gave up 4 bases and J gave up 1 base, with 19 bases separating them. This CDR3 contains 17 residues. From germline, CDR1 is MNHEY and CDR2 SMNVEV (reference sequence).

This chain connects TRBV9 to TRBJ2-1; weak D call: TRBD2 (6 bases). This CDR3 is 14 amino acids long. Germline values: CDR1 SGDLS, CDR2 YYNGEE. Between the trimmed V and J ends, which lost 3 bases and 12 bases, there was a span of 19 bases. CDR3 nucleotide sequence: TGTGCCAGCAGCGAGATGGGATGGGGCGGGGCGCAGTTCTTC. This gives the protein CASSEMGWGGAQFF.

V and J are TRBV7-6 and TRBJ2-1, with D perhaps matching TRBD2 (8 bases). The CDR3 is made up of 16 amino acids. The germline V gene has CDR1 SGHVS and CDR2 FNYEAQ. V dropped 5 bases and J dropped 8 bases, with 22 bases sitting between them. DNA for the CDR3: TGTGCCAGCAGCCAAAAGGGGGCGGGAGGTTGGGATGAGCAGTTCTTC. This translates into CASSQKGAGGWDEQFF. The entire variable domain, with the rest obtained from reference TRBV7-6 and TRBJ2-1, is as follows: GAGVSQSPRYKVTKRGQDVALRCDPISGHVSLYWYRQALGQGPEFLTYFNYEAQQDKSGLPNDRFSAERPEGSISTLTIQRTEQRDSAMYRCASSQKGAGGWDEQFFGPGTRLTVL.

The chain joins TRBV12-3 or TRBV12-4 to TRBJ1-5, with D uncertain. V was clipped by 1 base and J by 2 bases, with 0 bases between them. The CDR3 has 12 amino acids. The CDR3: CASSLGNQPQHF. CDR3 DNA sequence: TGTGCCAGCAGTTTAGGCAATCAGCCCCAGCATTTT.

This chain links TRBV19 with TRBJ2-3, with D perhaps matching TRBD2 (5 bases). Trimming took 6 bases from V and 3 from J, leaving 16 bases between them. Germline V gives CDR1 LNHDA, CDR2 SQIVND (reference sequence). The CDR3 contains 15 residues. In DNA form, the CDR3 reads TGTGCCAGTAGCAACACATTCGGGGTTACAGATACGCAGTATTTT. It yields the protein CASSNTFGVTDTQYF.

The chain links TRBV14 to TRBJ1-2; 7 bases map to TRBD1. The CDR3 totals 15 residues. Per the germline V gene, CDR1 is SGHDN and CDR2 is FVKESK. V lost 1 base to trimming and J lost 8 bases; unmatched junction nucleotides: 10. The CDR3 DNA is TGTGCCAGCAGCCAAGGAAACAGGGGCGCGAACGGCTACACCTTC. This codes for CASSQGNRGANGYTF. Looking up the rest from reference TRBV14 and TRBJ1-2 gives the full variable domain: EAGVTQFPSHSVIEKGQTVTLRCDPISGHDNLYWYRRVMGKEIKFLLHFVKESKQDESGMPNNRFLAERTGGTYSTLKVQPAELEDSGVYFCASSQGNRGANGYTFGSGTRLTVV.